Sequencing of this T cell receptor beta chain was carried out in a study of T-cell memory formation after mild COVID-19. For the study at large: TCR clustering was largely donor specific.

Study-level results: The study found balanced CD4/CD8 in clones contracting day 15 to 85 and a CD4+ lean in later expanders. Clonal second-wave expansions that peaked on day 37 had unconfirmed SARS-CoV-2 specificity. Pre-infection memory showed some responding clones, and this suggested that cross-reactive memory joined.

TCRdb re-called the 5' RACE reads with MiXCR, one entry per CDR3 protein. Of around 410,000 distinct CDR3 sequences in the sample, about a quarter were seen once. The junction had 3 bases not matched to a gene; V was cut back by 2 bases and J by 4 bases. The CDR3 extends over 14 amino acids. CDR1 MNHEY and CDR2 SVGAGI come from the germline V gene. As for this clonotype: Its antigen is undetermined.

The TCR comes from an adult woman who had mild COVID-19 (a few samples of this study predate the infection). Cell type and time point are not known. Sequenced: PBMCs or a T cell subset sorted from them (not recorded which). The V gene is TRBV6-5, the J gene TRBJ2-7; 9 nucleotides align to TRBD1. DNA for the CDR3: TGTGCCAGCAGTTACGGGACAGGGATGTACGAGCAGTACTTC. It translates to CASSYGTGMYEQYF.